This TCR beta chain was identified in a study of T cells after yellow fever vaccination (dated by TCRdb to the late 2010s). Regarding the research as a whole: The SMART-Seq v4 Ultra Low Input RNA kit was used to prepare libraries from fractions with low cell numbers. To track T-cell clones before and after primary and booster YFV17D yellow fever vaccination, bulk TCR alpha and beta repertoires were sequenced longitudinally. Two healthy male donors, one aged 18 to 30 and one aged 30 to 40 years, were included in the cohort. Blood was collected at multiple timepoints before and after primary and secondary immunization, and bulk PBMC replicates and cell subsets were isolated.

TCR cDNA was synthesized by 5'RACE template switching, through which a universal primer site and unique molecular identifiers were introduced. Priming for cDNA synthesis came from both the TCR alpha and TCR beta constant segments. Two PCR steps were used to amplify libraries, with sample barcodes and sequencing adapters being added in the second step. Sequencing of libraries was done on Illumina HiSeq 2500 (2x100 bp) or NovaSeq (2x150 bp). Processing in the source paper ran as follows. Demultiplexing of reads and collapsing into UMI consensus sequences were performed with MIGEC, and V(D)J alignment was carried out with MiXCR. Using edgeR on replicate PBMC samples, clonotypes were called vaccine-responding if FDR was below 0.01 and the log2 fold change was above 5 up to day 15. Each bulk clonotype was labeled CD4 or CD8 based on which sequenced repertoire, CD4 or CD8, contained the clonotype at higher abundance. TCRdb trimmed the raw reads at Q25, called clones with MiXCR and kept productive beta chains. Rows matching on CDR3 protein sequence are summarized as one entry with the most common DNA and genes. The V and J calls and clone size come from TCRdb's table, not from the authors' own analysis. This sample gives some 670,000 distinct CDR3 sequences in total; more than 9% of them show up just once. The biggest ten clones account for approximately 15% of the sample.

CDR1 and CDR2 are read off the germline V gene (reference sequence) as SEHNR and FQNEAQ. Trimming costs V 6 bases and J 0 bases, and their ends lie 15 bases apart. Measured from the cysteine to the phenylalanine, the CDR3 is 16 residues long. Of the read, only the CDR3 DNA is kept; its 48 bases are in frame from base 1. Summary of the overall study and its limitations: Because the study included only a couple of donors, the extent to which the findings can be generalized is limited. Compared with the primary T-cell response, the secondary T-cell response was weaker but faster, peaking on day 5 rather than day 15. Computational filtering was needed because FACS-sorted repertoires could contain abundant contaminating clonotypes from the bulk population. Most clones expanded after primary vaccination were re-detected after the booster (around 96% of CD4 and 80% to 90% of CD8), suggesting broad memory maintenance. A small share of clonotypes occurred in both CD4 and CD8 compartments, likely arising from convergent recombination.

According to the study, the label for this sample's treatment or condition signals: live attenuated yellow fever vaccine strain. At each blood-draw timepoint, two biological replicates of bulk PBMCs were obtained. A standard Ficoll-Paque protocol was used to isolate PBMCs from peripheral blood. TriZol was used to extract RNA from bulk PBMCs, CD4 and CD8 fractions, and dextramer-positive and dextramer-negative fractions. A note on this clonotype: No antigen is known for it. Base qualities are not provided; no much larger clone lies one nucleotide away.

The rearrangement combines TRBV7-9 with TRBJ1-5; TRBD1 is a weak D gene call, 6 bases matching. The receptor's source is a man aged 25 to 45 who received the YFV17D yellow fever vaccine. Specimen: PBMCs, collected on the day of the yellow fever booster vaccination. The bases read TGTGCCAGCAGTTCCCGGGACATCAATAGCAATCAGCCCCAGCATTTT. This yields the protein CASSSRDINSNQPQHF.